This T cell receptor (beta chain) derives from a study of response to subunit inactivated influenza vaccine. TCRdb analysed the RT-PCR reads with MiXCR anew, one entry per CDR3 protein. The data hold fewer than 600,000 distinct CDR3 sequences, with roughly 7.6% observed a single time. Overall study results and limits: New T cells are recruited in small numbers by each seasonal influenza vaccination, according to the authors' suggestion.

This clonotype came up many times. Its antigen remains unknown. This specimen was PBMCs from blood, taken approximately 25 months after vaccination. The receptor comes from a man between 50 and 75 years old who received an inactivated influenza vaccine.

DNA for the CDR3: TGTGCCAGCAGCCAGGTCGGACTAGCCCAAGAGACCCAGTACTTC. It specifies CASSQVGLAQETQYF. The chain combines TRBV3-1 with TRBJ2-5; 8 bases are shared with TRBD2. The CDR3 runs 15 residues. The V segment lost 3 bases and the J segment 1 base; nucleotides outside the gene matches: 4. CDR1 and CDR2 from the germline V gene are LGHDT and YNNKEL (reference sequence).